The clone carrying this T cell receptor beta chain was recorded at least ten times. The sample belongs to a study of spatial heterogeneity in lung cancer. Study-level information: Donation came from around 77 patients with untreated early-stage non-small cell lung cancer. Where they were available, follow-up PBMC samples were sequenced, at a median of roughly two years after resection. The library had UMIs, and each TCR and UMI pair averaged more than ten raw reads.

Each molecule of TCR cDNA was tagged with one unique molecular identifier. TCRdb reanalysed the 5' RACE reads using MiXCR and keeps one entry per CDR3 protein. The profile covers roughly 70,000 distinct CDR3 sequences, with roughly 9% appearing a single time and more than 1.5% taken by the ten largest. The time point denotes: blood at routine non-recurrence follow-up after resection. Germline V gives CDR1 LNHDA, CDR2 SQIVND (reference sequence). This CDR3 is 14 amino acids long. The V segment lost 7 bases and the J segment 3 bases; nucleotides outside the gene matches: 7. This TCR derives from a female donor with early-stage non-small cell lung cancer. The sequencing here drew on PBMCs, taken at follow-up. The rearrangement uses TRBV19 and TRBJ1-2, with 8 bases identical to TRBD1. As DNA, the CDR3 is TGTGCCAGTACCCGGGACAGGAGCTACTATGGCTACACCTTC. Amino acid sequence: CASTRDRSYYGYTF. The full variable domain, completed using reference TRBV19 and TRBJ1-2, is DGGITQSPKYLFRKEGQNVTLSCEQNLNHDAMYWYRQDPGQGLRLIYYSQIVNDFQKGDIAEGYSVSREKKESFPLTVTSAQKNPTAFYLCASTRDRSYYGYTFGSGTRLTVV.